The rows below give T cell receptor beta chains drawn from one sample of a study of T-cell memory formation after mild COVID-19. TCRdb fed the 5' RACE reads into MiXCR, producing one record per CDR3 protein. The data show tens of thousands of distinct CDR3 sequences, with approximately 9% seen just once and 12% held by the top ten. What was sequenced was PBMCs or a T cell subset sorted from them (not recorded which). These receptors all come from an adult woman who had mild COVID-19 (a few samples of this study predate the infection). Cell type and time point are not known. Each CDR3 is given with its conserved first and last residue. A D gene is named only where the DNA matches it firmly. Size is stated for part of the rows, as once, few or many counts, or as a class when the clone is expanded.

TGTGCCACCAGTGACCCCGAGTTAGGCTCCTACAATGAGCAGTTCTTC,CATSDPELGSYNEQFF,TRBJ2-1,TRBV24-1,few,NA
TGTGCCAGTCGCCGGGGCAGTAGTACCGGGGAGCTGTTTTTT,CASRRGSSTGELFF,TRBJ2-2,TRBV3-1,NA,NA
TGTGCCAGCAGGACCCAGGGTTCCGGCTACACCTTC,CASRTQGSGYTF,TRBJ1-2,TRBV12-3/TRBV12-4,few,NA
TGTGCCAGCAGCTTAAACGGGGTAATGGACAATGAGCAGTTCTTC,CASSLNGVMDNEQFF,TRBJ2-1,TRBV7-3,few,NA
TGCGCCAGCAGCTTGGTGGGGGGGACAATTTACAATGAGCAGTTCTTC,CASSLVGGTIYNEQFF,TRBJ2-1,TRBV5-1,many,NA
TGTGCCAGCAGCTTCTCGGGAGGCCTCGAGCAGTACTTC,CASSFSGGLEQYF,TRBJ2-7,TRBV7-3,few,TRBD2
TGTGCCAGCAGTTCGGATAGCGGGAGCACAGATACGCAGTATTTT,CASSSDSGSTDTQYF,TRBJ2-3,TRBV2,few,TRBD2
TGTGCCAGTAGTATAGGCAGGGCTGACACAGATACGCAGTATTTT,CASSIGRADTDTQYF,TRBJ2-3,TRBV19,NA,NA
TGTGCCAGCAGCCACGGGACTAGCGGGGAGGAGACCCAGTACTTC,CASSHGTSGEETQYF,TRBJ2-5,TRBV5-4,few,TRBD2
TGTGCCAGCAGCCCTAGCGGGAGTTATGGAGATACGCAGTATTTT,CASSPSGSYGDTQYF,TRBJ2-3,TRBV14,NA,TRBD2
TGTGCCTGGACGCCCAGCGGACTAGCGGGGGCCTACGAGCAGTACTTC,CAWTPSGLAGAYEQYF,TRBJ2-7,TRBV30,many,TRBD2
TGTGCCAGCAGCTTGCGAGGGGGGCTCTATAATTCACCCCTCCACTTT,CASSLRGGLYNSPLHF,TRBJ1-6,TRBV5-4,few,NA
TGCGCCAGCAGCTTCAGGGGGGTTGAGGAGACCCAGTACTTC,CASSFRGVEETQYF,TRBJ2-5,TRBV5-1,many,NA
TGTGCCAGCAGTTCCCACGATGAGCAGTTCTTC,CASSSHDEQFF,TRBJ2-1,TRBV6-5,many,NA